The TCR beta chain described here comes from a study of blood T cell repertoires in COVID-19. Across the whole study: The origin of the acute and convalescent COVID-19 samples was the United States, Italy and Spain.

V lost 6 bases and J 12 bases, leaving 15 bases between the germline ends. There are 12 residues in the CDR3. Per germline, CDR1 SNHLY and CDR2 FYNNEI. Profiling relied on immunoSEQ multiplex PCR, and the TCRdb table lists in-frame clones only, not all of them. The sample yields about 220,000 clones, 80% to 90% seen once. This chain joins TRBV2 and TRBJ2-1; TRBD1 might be the D (6 bases). The receptor was isolated from a woman aged 60-75 years who had recovered from COVID-19. Specimen: peripheral blood. The DNA for the CDR3 is TGTGCCAGCAGCAAAGACAGGATTGCGCAGTTCTTC. Amino acids: CASSKDRIAQFF.